These 10 T cell receptor beta chains share one sample of origin, sequenced in a study of long-term antiretroviral therapy in people with HIV. Run at survey level, the immunoSEQ assay was version v3.0. Sequencing used immunoSEQ multiplex PCR; TCRdb keeps in-frame clones, though not all of them. Among tens of thousands of clones listed, roughly 84% were seen once. Sequenced material: unsorted PBMCs, taken roughly 6.2 years after starting antiretroviral therapy. These receptors originate from a man between 25 and 39 years old with HIV.

There are a few counts of this clone. This chain connects TRBV19 to TRBJ1-2; D gene unclear. The V and J ends lost 1 base and 10 bases respectively, with 19 bases between them. Germline loops: CDR1 LNHDA, CDR2 SQIVND (reference sequence). The length of the CDR3 is 15 residues. CDR3 nucleotide sequence: TGTGCCAGTAGTATAGCGGCGGGGTCCCCCGTAGACTACACCTTC. It is translated as CASSIAAGSPVDYTF. The full variable domain, completed using reference TRBV19 and TRBJ1-2, is DGGITQSPKYLFRKEGQNVTLSCEQNLNHDAMYWYRQDPGQGLRLIYYSQIVNDFQKGDIAEGYSVSREKKESFPLTVTSAQKNPTAFYLCASSIAAGSPVDYTFGSGTRLTVV.

A few counts support this clone. The V gene is TRBV15, the J gene TRBJ2-1; D ambiguous. V dropped 0 bases and J dropped 13 bases, with 10 bases sitting between them. The CDR3 runs 12 residues. The germline V gene encodes CDR1 LNHNV and CDR2 YYDKDF (reference sequence). The CDR3 loop reads CATSRDWADQFF. CDR3 bases: TGTGCCACCAGCAGAGATTGGGCAGACCAGTTCTTC.

The chain recombines TRBV21-1 with TRBJ2-7; the D call of TRBD1 is as the table states it, not checked on the DNA. TRBV21-1 is described as a pseudogene. This CDR3 is 14 amino acids long. The DNA for the CDR3 is TGTGCCAGCAGCAAAGGGAACAGGGGGTACGAGCAGTACTTC. Translated, it gives CASSKGNRGYEQYF.

The chain uses TRBV18 and TRBJ2-5, with 13 bases lining up with TRBD2. With 6 bases clipped from V and 5 bases from J, the junction kept 9 bases outside the gene matches. Germline assignment: CDR1 KGHSH and CDR2 LQKENI. The CDR3 runs 16 residues. The CDR3 region is CASSSRLAGGWETQYF. The CDR3 nucleotides are TGTGCCAGCTCCTCGCGACTAGCGGGAGGATGGGAGACCCAGTACTTC.

This chain uses TRBV11-1 with TRBJ2-1, with TRBD2 matching over 10 bases. The germline V gene encodes CDR1 SGHAT and CDR2 FQDESV (reference sequence). With 6 bases clipped from V and 10 bases from J, the junction kept 12 bases outside the gene matches. The CDR3 contains 15 residues. The CDR3 loop is CASRRPGLANREQFF. CDR3 coding DNA: TGTGCCAGCAGAAGACCGGGACTAGCGAATCGGGAGCAGTTCTTC.

The V and J genes are TRBV12-5 and TRBJ1-1; unclear D gene. The CDR3 sequence is 13 residues long. Germline CDR1 is LGHNT and CDR2 is FRNRAP. Trimming removed 4 bases from V and 5 bases from J, with 11 bases in between. Here the CDR3 reads CASGSGWNTEAFF. The CDR3 coding sequence is TGTGCTAGTGGTTCCGGGTGGAATACTGAAGCTTTCTTT.

In its sample, this clone was seen a few times. This chain joins TRBV28 and TRBJ1-1; no clear D gene. V lost 5 bases and J lost 11, with 9 bases in between. CDR3 length equals 10 residues. The germline gives CDR1 MDHEN, CDR2 SYDVKM. The CDR3 region is CASSDQRAFF. In DNA, the CDR3 is TGTGCCAGCAGTGACCAGAGGGCTTTCTTT.

The rearrangement links TRBV6-5 to TRBJ2-7; D gene uncertain. The V and J ends lost 7 bases and 0 bases respectively, with 13 bases between them. Per the germline V gene, CDR1 is MNHEY and CDR2 is SVGAGI. This CDR3 region has 14 residues. In nucleotides, the CDR3 is TGTGCCAGCAAACGAACAGCGAGCTCCTACGAGCAGTACTTC. This sequence encodes CASKRTASSYEQYF.

This sequence joins TRBV11-1 and TRBJ2-7; D not resolved. This CDR3 spans 16 amino acids. CDR1 SGHAT and CDR2 FQDESV come from the germline V gene (reference sequence). V lost 1 base and J 6 bases, leaving 19 bases between the germline ends. The CDR3 DNA sequence: TGTGCCAGCAGCTTAGAGTACGGGCAGAGGAGCTCCGAGCAGTACTTC. Its protein product is CASSLEYGQRSSEQYF.

The count of this clone is one. The V call is TRBV6-1, the J call TRBJ2-1; the match to TRBD1 covers 10 bases. From germline, CDR1 is MNHNS and CDR2 SASEGT. The CDR3 length is 14 residues. V lost 6 bases and J lost 6; bases outside the gene matches: 5. The CDR3 spells CASSRQGARNEQFF. CDR3 in DNA: TGTGCCAGCAGCCGACAGGGGGCTCGCAATGAGCAGTTCTTC.